These 8 T cell receptor beta chains were all obtained from the same sample, sequenced in a study of blood T cell repertoires in COVID-19. Assay: immunoSEQ multiplex PCR; the TCRdb copy retains only in-frame clones and omits some. The sample comprises about 110,000 clones, around 90% of which are singletons, and 4.8% rests with the top ten. Sequencing used peripheral blood. All receptors derive from a human donor in a cohort sampled during active COVID-19.

The chain carries TRBV19 and TRBJ2-1; D may be TRBD2 (5 bases). CDR3 length: 18 residues. Trimming stripped 7 bases from V and 0 bases from J, with 22 bases between. The germline V gene encodes CDR1 LNHDA and CDR2 SQIVND (reference sequence). This CDR3 is CASNPYTEDPFSYNEQFF. CDR3 DNA: TGTGCCAGTAATCCGTATACGGAGGACCCCTTCTCCTACAATGAGCAGTTCTTC.

V and J are TRBV24-1 and TRBJ2-5, with 8 bases identical to TRBD2. Germline CDR1 KGHDR, CDR2 SFDVKD. The J segment lost 7 bases and the V segment lost 2 bases, leaving 5 bases of the junction unmatched. The CDR3 length is 14 residues. The chain's CDR3 is CATSDSSRGGTQYF. CDR3 nucleotide sequence: TGTGCCACCAGTGATTCCTCCCGGGGGGGGACCCAGTACTTC.

The chain couples TRBV27 to TRBJ2-1; a possible D gene is TRBD2 (5 bases). CDR3 length: 16 amino acids. Germline-derived CDR1 and CDR2 are MNHEY and SMNVEV (reference sequence). Trimming stripped 3 bases from V and 0 bases from J, with 12 bases between. The CDR3 DNA sequence: TGTGCCAGCAGTTTTATGAGGGCTAGCTCCTACAATGAGCAGTTCTTC. It yields the protein CASSFMRASSYNEQFF.

The chain joins TRBV10-3 to TRBJ2-3; 10 bases align to TRBD2. The length of the CDR3 is 13 residues. The J segment lost 4 bases and the V segment lost 10 bases, leaving 5 bases of the junction unmatched. Germline CDR1 ENHRY, CDR2 SYGVKD. The CDR3 DNA sequence: TGTGCCACCGGGACTAGCGAGTCAGATACGCAGTATTTT. Translation: CATGTSESDTQYF.

The chain joins TRBV3-1 (or the pseudogene TRBV3-2) to TRBJ2-1, with 11 bases matching TRBD2. The CDR3 covers 15 residues. Germline CDR1 is LGHDT and CDR2 is YNNKEL (reference sequence). V trimming: 1 base; J trimming: 9 bases; junction bases outside the gene matches: 5. The CDR3 here is CASSQVAGGVGEQFF. For the CDR3, the DNA is TGTGCCAGCAGCCAAGTAGCGGGGGGGGTTGGTGAGCAGTTCTTC.

The rearrangement uses TRBV24-1 and TRBJ1-5; 8 bases map to TRBD1. J was trimmed by 5 bases and V by 7 bases; bases with no gene match: 6. CDR1 is KGHDR, CDR2 SFDVKD, per germline. The CDR3 has 14 residues. Here the CDR3 reads CATSTDRVDQPQHF. The DNA for the CDR3 is TGTGCCACCAGCACGGACAGGGTAGATCAGCCCCAGCATTTT.

This clone was recorded once. The chain uses TRBV4-1 and TRBJ1-1; D is possibly TRBD1 (6 bases). Germline V gene data show CDR1 as MGHRA and CDR2 as YSYEKL. Trimming took 3 bases from V and 2 from J, leaving 10 bases between them. The length of the CDR3 is 14 residues. The CDR3 loop reads CASSQWTVNTEAFF. CDR3 DNA sequence: TGCGCCAGCAGCCAGTGGACAGTAAACACTGAAGCTTTCTTT.

The chain joins TRBV28 to TRBJ1-1; D is undetermined. Germline CDR1 and CDR2: MDHEN and SYDVKM. V was shortened by 6 bases and J by 1 base, with 6 bases between the two germline ends. This CDR3 is built from 12 residues. The chain's CDR3 is CASSLRNTEAFF. In DNA form, the CDR3 reads TGTGCCAGCAGCCTACGGAACACTGAAGCTTTCTTT.